These 25 T cell receptor beta chains came from one sample sequenced in a study of breast tumors, draining lymph nodes, adjacent tissues. TCRdb independently ran MiXCR on the multiplex PCR reads; one entry per CDR3 protein. The table records 200,000 or so distinct CDR3 sequences, roughly 31% of them present only once. The lymph nodes were axillary draining lymph nodes from breast cancer patients. The sequenced sample was axillary lymph node tissue. The receptors here all came from a female donor with breast cancer. Some clones in this sample may be carry-over from other donors' samples.

This clonotype was picked up a small number of times. A much larger clone differs by one base, so this may be a read error. This chain uses TRBV20-1 with TRBJ1-5; D uncertain. Germline CDR1 is DFQATT and CDR2 is SNEGSKA (reference sequence). CDR3 length equals 14 residues. The CDR3 DNA sequence: TGCAGTGCTAGAGGGGTGGTGAGCAATCCGCCCCAGCATTTT. Its translation is CSARGVVSNPPQHF.

Regarding this clonotype: Being one base from a much bigger clone, this may be a read error. The chain joins TRBV13 to TRBJ2-5; 10 bases agree with TRBD2. V lost 4 bases to trimming and J lost 4 bases; unmatched junction nucleotides: 9. CDR1 is PRHDT, CDR2 FYEKMQ, per germline (reference sequence). The CDR3 is made up of 16 amino acids. CDR3 in amino acids: CASSSGASGGRETQYF. CDR3 in DNA: TGTGCCAGCAGCTCTGGGGCTAGCGGGGGAAGAGAGACCCAGTACTTC.

This clonotype appeared many times. The chain carries TRBV5-5 and TRBJ2-7, with 10 bases aligning to TRBD1. Germline V gene lookup returns CDR1 SGHKS and CDR2 YYEKEE (reference sequence). Trimming removed 0 bases from V and 5 bases from J; junction bases left unmatched: 5. The CDR3 covers 15 residues. CDR3 bases: TGTGCCAGCAGCTTGGCGGGACAGGGGTTGGACGAGCAGTACTTC. Translation: CASSLAGQGLDEQYF.

The sample holds many counts of this clonotype. The chain couples TRBV19 to TRBJ2-7, with D perhaps TRBD1 (6 bases). The CDR3 runs 15 residues. Germline CDR1 is LNHDA and CDR2 is SQIVND (reference sequence). V gave up 9 bases and J gave up 5 bases, with 23 bases separating them. For the CDR3, the DNA is TGTGCCAGGCCATCCATACAGGGCCCATCCGACGAGCAGTACTTC. Protein product: CARPSIQGPSDEQYF. Full variable domain (missing parts from reference TRBV19 and TRBJ2-7): DGGITQSPKYLFRKEGQNVTLSCEQNLNHDAMYWYRQDPGQGLRLIYYSQIVNDFQKGDIAEGYSVSREKKESFPLTVTSAQKNPTAFYLCARPSIQGPSDEQYFGPGTRLTVT.

This clonotype has ten or more counts. The rearrangement uses TRBV6-1 and TRBJ2-1; D is possibly TRBD2 (5 bases). CDR3 length equals 14 residues. Germline assignment: CDR1 MNHNS and CDR2 SASEGT. The V and J ends lost 0 bases and 7 bases respectively, with 10 bases between them. The CDR3 bases are TGTGCCAGCAGTGAAGCGCGAGGGAAGAATGAGCAGTTCTTC. Its translation: CASSEARGKNEQFF.

Many counts were recorded for this clonotype. Compared with germline, one end of the junction differs, possibly owing to a read error. The chain uses TRBV3-1 and TRBJ1-2, with D unclear. Germline CDR1 and CDR2: LGHDT and YNNKEL (reference sequence). This CDR3 has 13 residues. CDR3 DNA sequence: TGTGCCAGCAGCAGCCAAGGTGCATATGACTACACCTTC. Its protein product is CASSSQGAYDYTF.

Points on this clonotype: The junction departs from germline at one end; a sequencing error may be responsible. CDR3 DNA sequence: TGTGCCAGCATCCCTTGGGTATCCGGGGGGCGAGAGACTGAAGCTTTCTTT. Protein: CASIPWVSGGRETEAFF. The chain uses TRBV5-1 and TRBJ1-1; TRBD1 is a possible D gene (6 bases). Germline CDR1 reads SGHRS; CDR2 reads YFSETQ. The CDR3 is 17 amino acids.

About this clonotype itself: The CDR3 carries no conserved terminal phenylalanine or tryptophan, so it likely arises from a read error. V gene TRBV20-1 combines with J gene TRBJ2-3; tentative D call: TRBD2 (5 bases). CDR1 is DFQATT, CDR2 SNEGSKA, per germline (reference sequence). This CDR3 region has 14 residues. Here the CDR3 reads CSVRLSGSTDTQYS. DNA of the CDR3: TGCAGTGTTAGATTATCGGGAAGCACAGATACGCAGTATTCT.

The chain employs TRBV12-3 or TRBV12-4 and TRBJ1-1; D remains unclear. V was shortened by 5 bases and J by 3 bases, with 13 bases between the two germline ends. The CDR3 runs to 14 residues. CDR3 nucleotides: TGTGCCAGCAGTCCCCACAGAGGAGACACTGAAGCTTTCTTT. Amino acids: CASSPHRGDTEAFF.

This clonotype came up many times. The chain combines TRBV6-5 with TRBJ2-2; maybe TRBD2 (7 bases). With 4 bases removed from V and 5 bases from J, the gap between germline ends came to 14 bases. The CDR3 has 15 residues. The V gene's germline CDR1 is MNHEY and CDR2 SVGAGI. The CDR3 reads CASSFEGGHTGELFF. The CDR3, as DNA: TGTGCCAGCAGTTTTGAGGGGGGGCATACCGGGGAGCTGTTTTTT.

This clonotype was seen repeatedly, ten times or more. This chain links TRBV19 with TRBJ2-1; 8 bases align to TRBD2. CDR3 length: 16 amino acids. V was pared by 3 bases and J by 9 bases, with 13 bases of the junction left unmatched. From germline, CDR1 is LNHDA and CDR2 SQIVND (reference sequence). CDR3 sequence reads: CASSMVGGRSLGEQFF. For the CDR3, the DNA is TGTGCCAGTAGTATGGTCGGCGGGAGGTCCTTAGGTGAGCAGTTCTTC.

Details on this clonotype: This may come from a read error, since a much larger clone is one base off. J is TRBJ1-2 and V is TRBV6-1; D ambiguous. Germline V gene data show CDR1 as MNHNS and CDR2 as SASEGT. Trimming left V 5 bases short and J 2 bases short, with 12 bases between. This CDR3 is 14 amino acids long. CDR3 sequence reads: CASSPGSYNYGYTF. The DNA of the CDR3 is TGTGCCAGCAGTCCAGGCAGCTACAACTATGGCTACACCTTC.

Points on this clonotype: The junction shows a germline mismatch at one end, possibly a read error. CDR3 DNA sequence: TGTGCCACCAGTGATCCCCTCATATGTGAGCAGCTCTTC. Protein product: CATSDPLICEQLF. The rearrangement links TRBV24-1 to TRBJ2-1, with D uncertain. From germline, CDR1 is KGHDR and CDR2 SFDVKD. This CDR3 spans 13 amino acids.

The chain employs TRBV2 and TRBJ2-7, with 9 positions matching TRBD1. This CDR3 has 15 residues. V lost 6 bases to trimming and J lost 2 bases; unmatched junction nucleotides: 8. The V gene's germline CDR1 is SNHLY and CDR2 FYNNEI. CDR3 in amino acids: CASRMTGGGTYEQYF. The CDR3 nucleotides read TGTGCCAGCAGGATGACAGGGGGGGGGACCTACGAGCAGTACTTC.

The rearrangement joins TRBV10-3 to TRBJ1-5, with D possibly being TRBD1 (5 bases). There are 14 residues in the CDR3. CDR1 ENHRY and CDR2 SYGVKD come from the germline V gene. Trimming cost V 0 bases and J 14 bases, with 17 bases left between them. The CDR3 nucleotides are TGTGCCATCAGTGAGTCTAGAAGTGACAGCAATGAGCATTTT. The encoded protein is CAISESRSDSNEHF.

About this clonotype itself: One end of the junction does not line up with germline, which may come from a read error. This chain connects TRBV29-1 to TRBJ2-1; TRBD2 matches 8 bases. CDR1 is SQVTM, CDR2 ANQGSEA, per germline. The CDR3 is 13 amino acids. In DNA, the CDR3 is TGCAGCCTTGAGTCGGGGGGGAGGAATGAGCAGTTCTTC. This codes for CSLESGGRNEQFF.

This clonotype was seen at least ten times. This sequence joins TRBV7-6 and TRBJ1-2; TRBD1 aligns across 8 bases. Trimming removed 5 bases from V and 10 bases from J; junction bases left unmatched: 18. This CDR3 is built from 16 residues. CDR1 and CDR2 (germline): SGHVS, FNYEAQ. The CDR3 sequence: CASSPTYRDRKTVYTF. CDR3 sequence (DNA): TGTGCCAGCAGCCCTACTTACCGGGACAGGAAAACCGTCTACACCTTC.

This clonotype was recorded many times. The V and J genes are TRBV5-6 and TRBJ2-1; 7 nucleotides line up with TRBD2. CDR1 and CDR2 (germline): SGHDT, YYEEEE. The CDR3 is made up of 17 amino acids. V was pared by 2 bases and J by 1 base, with 9 bases of the junction left unmatched. DNA of the CDR3: TGTGCCAGCAGCTTCCAGACTAGCAGTAGGTCCTACAATGAGCAGTTCTTC. Protein sequence: CASSFQTSSRSYNEQFF. The variable domain in full, completed from reference TRBV5-6 and TRBJ2-1, reads DAGVTQSPTHLIKTRGQQVTLRCSPKSGHDTVSWYQQALGQGPQFIFQYYEEEERQRGNFPDRFSGHQFPNYSSELNVNALLLGDSALYLCASSFQTSSRSYNEQFFGPGTRLTVL.

This clonotype has a count of ten or more. V is TRBV2 and J is TRBJ1-2; D uncertain. The CDR3 totals 16 residues. The V gene's germline CDR1 is SNHLY and CDR2 FYNNEI. Trimming pared 7 bases from V and 3 bases from J, leaving 21 bases between. CDR3 residues: CASINRAQYSHYGYTF. Written as DNA, the CDR3 is TGTGCCAGCATTAACCGGGCACAATATAGTCACTATGGCTACACCTTC.

This clonotype was seen many times. The chain carries TRBV5-6 and TRBJ2-5; D gene unclear. This CDR3 is built from 13 residues. With 2 bases removed from V and 4 bases from J, the gap between germline ends came to 9 bases. Germline-derived CDR1 and CDR2 are SGHDT and YYEEEE. CDR3 DNA: TGTGCCAGCAGCTTACGGGTAGGAGAGACCCAGTACTTC. Encoded protein: CASSLRVGETQYF.

This clonotype was counted between two and nine times. This chain connects TRBV6-2 or TRBV6-3 to TRBJ2-7; 9 positions agree with TRBD1. The length of the CDR3 is 15 residues. The junction had 7 bases not matched to a gene; V was cut back by 6 bases and J by 1 base. The germline V gene encodes CDR1 MNHEY and CDR2 SVGEGT. The CDR3 DNA is TGTGCCAGCAGCTCCGACGGGACAGGGTCCTACGAGCAGTACTTC. As protein: CASSSDGTGSYEQYF.

Notes on this clonotype: A much larger clone differs from this one at a single base, so this may be a read error. This chain links TRBV20-1 with TRBJ2-5; 8 nucleotides line up with TRBD1. Germline V gene data show CDR1 as DFQATT and CDR2 as SNEGSKA (reference sequence). This CDR3 contains 14 residues. Unmatched junction bases numbered 12, after V lost 5 bases and J lost 7 bases. CDR3 sequence: CSAAPRDRLTTQYF. In DNA, the CDR3 is TGCAGTGCTGCCCCCCGGGACAGGCTGACGACCCAGTACTTC.

This clonotype was recorded a few times. J is TRBJ1-2 and V is TRBV2; TRBD1 aligns across 10 bases. Germline CDR1 reads SNHLY; CDR2 reads FYNNEI. V lost 4 bases, J lost 0 bases, and 8 bases stayed unmatched. This CDR3 has 17 amino acids. CDR3 protein: CASSASRDRGSNYGYTF. CDR3 bases: TGTGCCAGCAGTGCTAGCCGGGACAGGGGCTCTAACTATGGCTACACCTTC.

The chain joins TRBV3-2 to TRBJ1-2; the D call in the table, TRBD1, was not verified against the DNA. TRBV3-2 is designated a pseudogene. The CDR3 totals 20 residues. This CDR3 reads CASSQPTRRDWENGGYGYTF. DNA of the CDR3: TGCGCCAGCAGCCAGCCGACACGCCGGGACTGGGAGAATGGCGGCTATGGCTACACCTTC.

This clonotype was observed at least ten times. This sequence joins TRBV20-1 and TRBJ2-7, with 11 bases fitting TRBD1. Germline CDR1 and CDR2: DFQATT and SNEGSKA (reference sequence). This CDR3 spans 14 amino acids. Losses at the gene ends were 4 bases for V and 5 bases for J; bases not matched to a gene: 7. The CDR3 loop is CSATWTGGFNEQYF. The CDR3 DNA reads as TGCAGTGCTACATGGACAGGGGGCTTCAACGAGCAGTACTTC.